Many counts were recorded for the clone carrying this T cell receptor beta chain. Its antigen is unidentified. Clonotypes were quantified using unique molecular identifier barcodes. Each CDR3 protein is one row after TCRdb ran MiXCR on the 5' RACE reads. The sample carries 20,000 to 25,000 distinct CDR3 sequences, under 3% recorded once. Either OKT3 anti-CD3 antibody or CD3/CD28 beads expanded T cells from blood mononuclear cells over roughly 3 days. CDR1 SGHDT and CDR2 YYEEEE come from the germline V gene. V was pared by 4 bases and J by 4 bases, with 4 bases of the junction left unmatched. The CDR3 consists of 14 residues. The sample comes from a study of beta chain bispecific antibodies for T cell cancers. Looking at the study overall: Jurkat cells expressed TRBV12-3; HPB-ALL cells expressed TRBV5-5. Regarding the study as a whole: In these mixed samples, most targeted TRBV reads derived from the leukemia cell line.

This TCR derives from a human donor in good health. Some clones in this sample may be carry-over from other donors' samples. The chain employs TRBV5-6 and TRBJ1-4, with 7 positions matching TRBD1. Sequencing input: healthy donor T cells cultured with leukemia cells. The CDR3 here is CASSDDRVNEKLFF. The CDR3 DNA reads as TGTGCCAGCAGCGACGACAGGGTTAATGAAAAACTGTTTTTT.